This T cell receptor beta chain is from a study of blood T cell repertoires in COVID-19. The overall study: Acute-phase and convalescent COVID-19 samples originated in the United States, Italy and Spain. In each case, the material was cDNA or gDNA derived from T cells, B-cell-depleted T cells, or PBMCs.

Original handling: Reference gene primer amplification gave estimated nucleated cell counts. Here immunoSEQ multiplex PCR was the method, and the copy in TCRdb shows in-frame clones only, minus some. From that table come the V and J calls and clone size; the DNA was used to work out D and trimming. This table has under 300,000 clones, roughly nine tenths appearing once. V gave up 3 bases and J gave up 6 bases; unmatched junction bases: 4. The CDR3 loop spans 14 amino acids. The germline gives CDR1 WNHNN, CDR2 SYGVQD (reference sequence). The sequenced material came from peripheral blood. J is TRBJ2-3 and V is TRBV10-1; 9 nucleotides agree with TRBD1. The origin of this receptor is a man between 18 and 35 years old with active or convalescent COVID-19. The CDR3 coding sequence is TGCGCCAGCAGTGAATCCGGACAGGGGGATACGCAGTATTTT. Amino acid sequence: CASSESGQGDTQYF.